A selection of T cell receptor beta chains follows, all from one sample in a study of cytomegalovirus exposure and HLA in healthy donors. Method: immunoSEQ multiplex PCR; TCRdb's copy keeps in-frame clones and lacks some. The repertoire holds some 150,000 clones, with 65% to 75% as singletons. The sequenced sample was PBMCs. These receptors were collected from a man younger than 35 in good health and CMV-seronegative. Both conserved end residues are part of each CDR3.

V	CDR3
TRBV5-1	CASSPGTGAGNTIYF
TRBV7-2	CASAKPEETQYF
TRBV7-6	CASSLAVGRVDSGELFF
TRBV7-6	CASSPSSNQPQHF
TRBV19	CASKKAGGLNTEAFF
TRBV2	CASRAGRTSNEQFF
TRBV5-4	CASSPYRGLAGYEQYF
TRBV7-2	CASSLAVQGAAFF
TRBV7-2	CASSTQVGTSSNEQFF
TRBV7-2	CASSPLVGGGNEQFF
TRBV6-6	CASSYSGVGESEQFF
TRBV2	CASSTSDRSSPNYGYTF
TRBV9	CASSRTGGSTGELFF
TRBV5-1	CASSLSGTATYEQYF
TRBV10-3	CAISAGQGNTEAFF
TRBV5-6	CASSSGQAGNTIYF
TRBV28	CASSERGNEQFF
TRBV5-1	CASSPSGGRDGTEAFF
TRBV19	CASSFGQGVSYGYTF
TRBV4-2	CASSLTSGGVSETQYF
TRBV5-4	CASSLTLSNYGYTF
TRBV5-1	CASSLADRGWGYTF
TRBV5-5	CASSPDSHYGYTF
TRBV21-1	CASSPLRRSGANVLTF
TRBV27	CASSLTTAYSNQPQHF
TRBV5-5	CASSLTGNTEAFF
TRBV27	CASSPRGPWGLYF
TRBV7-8	CASSPRTSGGYNEQFF
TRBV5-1	CASSSPGGETQYF